These T cell receptor beta chains were read from a single sample in a study of blood T cell repertoires in COVID-19. The repertoire was sequenced with immunoSEQ multiplex PCR; TCRdb's copy has only in-frame clones and lacks some. The sample lists over 200,000 clones; around 89% were seen once. The sample consisted of PBMCs or T cells enriched from blood (not recorded which). The receptors come from a man aged 40-49 years who had recovered from COVID-19. Both conserved end residues are part of each CDR3. The D gene is left open where the match is weak. Rows may omit the clone size; those that give it use once, few, many or a size class.

DNA: TGTGCCAGCAGCCGGAGGGCTTTTGGGGGGGATCAGCCCCAGCATTTT; CDR3: CASSRRAFGGDQPQHF; size: few; V: TRBV5-6; J: TRBJ1-5; D: -
DNA: TGTGCCAGCAGACGCGCAGGGACAGACTATGATGGCTACACCTTC; CDR3: CASRRAGTDYDGYTF; size: -; V: TRBV6-5; J: TRBJ1-2; D: TRBD1
DNA: TGCGCCAGCAGCTACGGGACTTCCTCTGCAGAGACCCAGTACTTC; CDR3: CASSYGTSSAETQYF; size: -; V: TRBV5-1; J: TRBJ2-5; D: -
DNA: TGTGCCATCAGTGAGTCGGGAGGACAGGGAAGTGAAGCTTTCTTT; CDR3: CAISESGGQGSEAFF; size: once; V: TRBV10-3; J: TRBJ1-1; D: TRBD1
DNA: TGTGCCAGCAGTCCCGGGAGTTCGAACACCGGGGAGCTGTTTTTT; CDR3: CASSPGSSNTGELFF; size: -; V: TRBV5-4; J: TRBJ2-2; D: -
DNA: TGTGCCAGCAGCCCGGTCGGAGGACAGGGGAACTATGGCTACACCTTC; CDR3: CASSPVGGQGNYGYTF; size: -; V: TRBV14; J: TRBJ1-2; D: TRBD1
DNA: TGTGCCAGTAGTCCCCACAGCGGTTACACTGAAGCTTTCTTT; CDR3: CASSPHSGYTEAFF; size: -; V: TRBV19; J: TRBJ1-1; D: -
DNA: TGCGCCAGCAGCTTGATCGGGGAAAACACTGAAGCTTTCTTT; CDR3: CASSLIGENTEAFF; size: -; V: TRBV5-1; J: TRBJ1-1; D: -
DNA: TGTGCCAGCAGCTTAGGGCAGGGAAATCAGCCCCAGCATTTT; CDR3: CASSLGQGNQPQHF; size: -; V: TRBV7-8; J: TRBJ1-5; D: -
DNA: TGTGCCAGCAAGGAGTCGGGACAGGACTACGAGCAGTACTTC; CDR3: CASKESGQDYEQYF; size: -; V: TRBV2; J: TRBJ2-7; D: TRBD1
DNA: TGTGCCAGCTCTGAACAGGACGCGCGGGAGACCCAGTACTTC; CDR3: CASSEQDARETQYF; size: -; V: TRBV19; J: TRBJ2-5; D: -
DNA: TGTGCCAGCAGCTTTCCGCCAGGAGGTTCACCCCTCCACTTT; CDR3: CASSFPPGGSPLHF; size: -; V: TRBV7-2; J: TRBJ1-6; D: -
DNA: TGTGCCAGCAGCGTAGAAGGGCGAGGGGAAAAACTGTTTTTT; CDR3: CASSVEGRGEKLFF; size: -; V: TRBV9; J: TRBJ1-4; D: -
DNA: TGTGCCATCAGGGCAGGGGTGGATAATTCACCCCTCCACTTT; CDR3: CAIRAGVDNSPLHF; size: -; V: TRBV10-3; J: TRBJ1-6; D: -
DNA: TGTGCCAGCTCACCCTACTTGAACACTGAAGCTTTCTTT; CDR3: CASSPYLNTEAFF; size: -; V: TRBV18; J: TRBJ1-1; D: -
DNA: TGTGCCAGCAGCTTAGGAGGGGGCTACGAGCAGTACTTC; CDR3: CASSLGGGYEQYF; size: -; V: TRBV7-6; J: TRBJ2-7; D: -
DNA: TGTGCCAGCAGCCAATTGGGACAGGGCTATGGCTACACCTTC; CDR3: CASSQLGQGYGYTF; size: -; V: TRBV16; J: TRBJ1-2; D: TRBD1
DNA: TGTGCCAGCAGCCAAGAGGTCGGGCAGGGGTTTGGCTACACCTTC; CDR3: CASSQEVGQGFGYTF; size: -; V: TRBV3-1/TRBV3-2; J: TRBJ1-2; D: -
DNA: TGCAGCGTGGATCTAGCGGGAGATTACGAGCAGTACTTC; CDR3: CSVDLAGDYEQYF; size: -; V: TRBV29-1; J: TRBJ2-7; D: TRBD2
DNA: TGTGCCAGCAGCCATCAGGGGGCGAGGGAGACCCAGTACTTC; CDR3: CASSHQGARETQYF; size: once; V: TRBV5-6; J: TRBJ2-5; D: TRBD1
DNA: TGTGCCAGCAGCCAAGACACAGGTTTCCAAGAGACCCAGTACTTC; CDR3: CASSQDTGFQETQYF; size: -; V: TRBV3-1/TRBV3-2; J: TRBJ2-5; D: -
DNA: TGTGCCGTCCGCGACAGGGCCCGTGACACCGGGGAGCTGTTTTTT; CDR3: CAVRDRARDTGELFF; size: -; V: TRBV10-3; J: TRBJ2-2; D: TRBD1
DNA: TGTGCCAGCAGTTTATCTACGGACAGGGTCTTAGGCTACACCTTC; CDR3: CASSLSTDRVLGYTF; size: -; V: TRBV27; J: TRBJ1-2; D: TRBD1
DNA: TGTGCCTGGAGTGTCGCTCCATTGGGCAGGGTTGAAGCTTTCTTT; CDR3: CAWSVAPLGRVEAFF; size: -; V: TRBV30; J: TRBJ1-1; D: -
DNA: TGCGCCAGCAGTGAACGGCTAGCGGGGGGAAAGGACTCCTACAATGAGCAGTTCTTC; CDR3: CASSERLAGGKDSYNEQFF; size: -; V: TRBV10-1; J: TRBJ2-1; D: TRBD2
DNA: TGTGCCAGTAGTATGGACAGCAGCTCCTACAATGAGCAGTTCTTC; CDR3: CASSMDSSSYNEQFF; size: -; V: TRBV19; J: TRBJ2-1; D: -
DNA: TGTGCCAGCAGTTACTCGTTCGGGGGATCCTACAATGAGCAGTTCTTC; CDR3: CASSYSFGGSYNEQFF; size: -; V: TRBV6-5; J: TRBJ2-1; D: -
DNA: TGTGCCAGCAGCCAAGGACAGGGGGCCAAAAACATTCAGTACTTC; CDR3: CASSQGQGAKNIQYF; size: -; V: TRBV11-3; J: TRBJ2-4; D: TRBD1
DNA: TGCGCCAGCAGCTTGGCTGGGACAGGTTCTGTTGGGAACACTGAAGCTTTCTTT; CDR3: CASSLAGTGSVGNTEAFF; size: -; V: TRBV5-1; J: TRBJ1-1; D: TRBD1
DNA: TGTGCCAGCAGCTTTCAACAGTACAATGAGCAGTTCTTC; CDR3: CASSFQQYNEQFF; size: -; V: TRBV7-6; J: TRBJ2-1; D: -
DNA: TGTGCCAGTAGTATAGGAGCGGGGATCAACCAAGAGACCCAGTACTTC; CDR3: CASSIGAGINQETQYF; size: -; V: TRBV19; J: TRBJ2-5; D: TRBD2
DNA: TGTGCCAGCAGCTTAACTACAGGGTTGAGTGGCGGGGAGCTGTTTTTT; CDR3: CASSLTTGLSGGELFF; size: -; V: TRBV7-3; J: TRBJ2-2; D: -
DNA: TGTGCCAGCAGCCCAAACCCGAGAAACGCGGGCCAAGCTTTCTTT; CDR3: CASSPNPRNAGQAFF; size: -; V: TRBV9; J: TRBJ1-1; D: -
DNA: TGTGCCAGCAGTTACTCGGGACAGGATCTAGCGGGGCGCAGCTCCTACAATGAGCAGTTCTTC; CDR3: CASSYSGQDLAGRSSYNEQFF; size: -; V: TRBV6-2/TRBV6-3; J: TRBJ2-1; D: -
DNA: TGTGCCAGTAGTCCCGGAGGACAGGGAGGAGGTACGCAGTATTTT; CDR3: CASSPGGQGGGTQYF; size: -; V: TRBV19; J: TRBJ2-3; D: TRBD1
DNA: TGCGCCAGCAAAGCCTCTAGCGGGAGTAGTGAGCAGTTCTTC; CDR3: CASKASSGSSEQFF; size: -; V: TRBV5-1; J: TRBJ2-1; D: TRBD2
DNA: TGTGCCAGCAGCTTAAGGAAGGGGACAGGGCACACTGAAGCTTTCTTT; CDR3: CASSLRKGTGHTEAFF; size: -; V: TRBV11-2; J: TRBJ1-1; D: TRBD1
DNA: TGTGCCAGCAGACGGGACTCCAACACCGGGGAGCTGTTTTTT; CDR3: CASRRDSNTGELFF; size: -; V: TRBV6-6; J: TRBJ2-2; D: -
DNA: TGTGCCAGCAGCTTAGGACAGGGGGAGACCCAGTACTTC; CDR3: CASSLGQGETQYF; size: -; V: TRBV11-2; J: TRBJ2-5; D: TRBD1
DNA: TGTGCCAGCAGCTCATCTATTAGCGGGAGGGGGGGCACAGATACGCAGTATTTT; CDR3: CASSSSISGRGGTDTQYF; size: -; V: TRBV7-9; J: TRBJ2-3; D: TRBD2
DNA: TGTGCCAGCAGTCCGGGGACTAGCGGGACTTTCTCCTACAATGAGCAGTTCTTC; CDR3: CASSPGTSGTFSYNEQFF; size: -; V: TRBV27; J: TRBJ2-1; D: TRBD2
DNA: TGTGCCAGCAGCCAAGCGGACAGGACGAAAGCTTTCTTT; CDR3: CASSQADRTKAFF; size: -; V: TRBV3-1/TRBV3-2; J: TRBJ1-1; D: TRBD1
DNA: TGTGCCAGCAAATTGGGGGGGCAGGGGCCCAACTATGGCTACACCTTC; CDR3: CASKLGGQGPNYGYTF; size: -; V: TRBV5-4; J: TRBJ1-2; D: -
DNA: TGTGCCAGCAGCTCATTAAACGGACAGGGTAGCCGCTACAATGAGCAGTTCTTC; CDR3: CASSSLNGQGSRYNEQFF; size: once; V: TRBV7-3; J: TRBJ2-1; D: TRBD1
DNA: TGTGCCAGCAGCTTAGTTGGGGGGTCCTCCTACGAGCAGTACTTC; CDR3: CASSLVGGSSYEQYF; size: -; V: TRBV11-2; J: TRBJ2-7; D: -
DNA: TGTGCCAGCAGAGTCAGCCGGGAGGAAGGGGAGACCCAGTACTTC; CDR3: CASRVSREEGETQYF; size: -; V: TRBV25-1; J: TRBJ2-5; D: TRBD2
DNA: TGTGCCAGCAGCTGGGTGACAGGGGTTTATAATTCACCCCTCCACTTT; CDR3: CASSWVTGVYNSPLHF; size: -; V: TRBV7-9; J: TRBJ1-6; D: TRBD1
DNA: TGCGCCAGCAGCCAAGCGTGGGGCCAAAGACAGGGTAGACTCACAGATACGCAGTATTTT; CDR3: CASSQAWGQRQGRLTDTQYF; size: -; V: TRBV4-1; J: TRBJ2-3; D: TRBD1
DNA: TGTGCCAGCAGCCTCCTAGATGCCACAGATACGCAGTATTTT; CDR3: CASSLLDATDTQYF; size: -; V: TRBV7-3; J: TRBJ2-3; D: -
DNA: TGTGCCAGCAGCCCAGGGAGGACTAATGAAAAACTGTTTTTT; CDR3: CASSPGRTNEKLFF; size: -; V: TRBV11-3; J: TRBJ1-4; D: -
DNA: TGTGCCAGCAGCCTCCTTACAGGGGCGGCAACTGAAGCTTTCTTT; CDR3: CASSLLTGAATEAFF; size: -; V: TRBV7-2; J: TRBJ1-1; D: TRBD1
DNA: TGTGCCAGCAGCCAACCTCGGGGGGCGACCAGCTCTGGAAACACCATATATTTT; CDR3: CASSQPRGATSSGNTIYF; size: -; V: TRBV3-1/TRBV3-2; J: TRBJ1-3; D: -
DNA: TGCGCCAGCAGACGTCCCGAGACTAGCACAGATACGCAGTATTTT; CDR3: CASRRPETSTDTQYF; size: -; V: TRBV5-1; J: TRBJ2-3; D: -
DNA: TGTGCCAGCAGTTACCCAGCGGGAGAGGGGAAAGAGACCCAGTACTTC; CDR3: CASSYPAGEGKETQYF; size: -; V: TRBV6-5; J: TRBJ2-5; D: TRBD2
DNA: TGTGCCAGCAGCCGGGACAGCAGCTCTGGGGCCAACGTCCTGACTTTC; CDR3: CASSRDSSSGANVLTF; size: -; V: TRBV5-8; J: TRBJ2-6; D: TRBD1
DNA: TGTGCCAGCAGCCAAGATTACTCCGGTGGAGATACGCAGTATTTT; CDR3: CASSQDYSGGDTQYF; size: once; V: TRBV4-2; J: TRBJ2-3; D: -
DNA: TGTGCCAGCAGCCGACTAGCGGGAGGGTATGATACGCAGTATTTT; CDR3: CASSRLAGGYDTQYF; size: -; V: TRBV7-3; J: TRBJ2-3; D: TRBD2
DNA: TGTGCCAGCAGCTCTCGTGGACTAGCGGGGGGCCACAATGAGCAGTTCTTC; CDR3: CASSSRGLAGGHNEQFF; size: -; V: TRBV11-3; J: TRBJ2-1; D: TRBD2
DNA: TGTGCCACCAGTGACGGTCGCGGCTACACCTTC; CDR3: CATSDGRGYTF; size: -; V: TRBV24-1; J: TRBJ1-2; D: -